This is a list of T cell receptor beta chains from one sample in a study of T cell repertoires in cytomegalovirus infection. Each CDR3 protein is one row after TCRdb ran MiXCR on the reads. The sample yields 400,000 to 600,000 distinct CDR3 sequences, roughly 43% seen once. Their specific antigens are unknown. This sample comprised cultured PBMCs, obtained from culture after CMV antigen stimulation. The receptors shown here come from a human donor in good health (CMV status not recorded). Some clones in this sample may be carry-over from other donors' samples. CDR3s include the opening cysteine and the closing phenylalanine or tryptophan. The D gene is left open where the match is weak. Part of the rows lack a size; the others show once, few, many or a class for expanded clones.

D	J	size	V	DNA	CDR3
-	TRBJ2-2	-	TRBV5-1	TGCGCCAGCAGCTGGCAGGAGGCCGGGGAGCTGTTTTTT	CASSWQEAGELFF
-	TRBJ2-7	-	TRBV7-8	TGTGCCAGCAGCCCCCGGTGGTGGCAGGGAAGAAGCGAGCAGTACTTC	CASSPRWWQGRSEQYF
TRBD1	TRBJ1-1	-	TRBV24-1	TGTGCCACCGCACAGGGGGCTTTAGACACTGAAGCTTTCTTT	CATAQGALDTEAFF
TRBD2	TRBJ2-1	few	TRBV20-1	TGCAGTGGGCGAGCGGGAGGGGCCTACAATGAGCAGTTCTTC	CSGRAGGAYNEQFF
-	TRBJ2-1	-	TRBV27	TGTGCCAGCAGGCCCGGACCGTCCTACAATGAGCAGTTCTTC	CASRPGPSYNEQFF
TRBD2	TRBJ2-7	-	TRBV5-1	TGCGCCAGCAGACCGACTAGCGGAAATGCCTACGAGCAGTACTTC	CASRPTSGNAYEQYF
-	TRBJ2-3	-	TRBV7-6	TGTGCCAGCAGCTTAAACCGGGACTTACAAGATACGCAGTATTTT	CASSLNRDLQDTQYF
TRBD2	TRBJ2-1	-	TRBV19	TGTGCCAGTAGTTTCGGTCCGGGACTAGAGGAGAGAAAAAGCTCCTACAATGAGCAGTTCTTC	CASSFGPGLEERKSSYNEQFF
-	TRBJ1-1	many	TRBV7-2	TGTGCCAGCAGCGAGCAAGGGGCTTGGAACACTGAAGCTTTCTTT	CASSEQGAWNTEAFF
TRBD2	TRBJ2-5	-	TRBV7-2	TGTGCCAGCAGCACGGGACTAGCGGGCGTGGAGACCCAGTACTTC	CASSTGLAGVETQYF
-	TRBJ2-1	-	TRBV10-3	TGTGCCATCAGTGATTCCGGGGGCCGAATAAGCAATGAGCAGTTCTTC	CAISDSGGRISNEQFF
-	TRBJ2-3	many	TRBV7-2	TGTGCCAGCATCCTCGGGGAGATAGCGGATACGCAGTATTTT	CASILGEIADTQYF
-	TRBJ1-3	-	TRBV11-2	TGTGCCAGCAGCTTCAGGAACGCCAACTCTGGAAACACCATATATTTT	CASSFRNANSGNTIYF
-	TRBJ1-2	few	TRBV7-2	TGTGCCAGCAGCTTCGGACAGCGCGGGGGCTACACCTTC	CASSFGQRGGYTF
-	TRBJ2-3	many	TRBV7-2	TGTGCCAGCAGCTTACTCCCAAATAGTGGCGGGGGCACAGATACGCAGTATTTT	CASSLLPNSGGGTDTQYF
-	TRBJ1-1	-	TRBV12-3/TRBV12-4	TGTGCCAGCAGTTTACGTCCCCGGGGACTAACACCATACACTGAAGCTTTCTTT	CASSLRPRGLTPYTEAFF
TRBD2	TRBJ2-3	few	TRBV6-1	TGTGCCAGCAGTGTCCAGGCCGAGCGGGGGGGAGATACGCAGTATTTT	CASSVQAERGGDTQYF
-	TRBJ2-3	-	TRBV4-3	TGCGCCAGCAGCCACTCTTGGAGCCACACGATCTATACGCAGTATTTT	CASSHSWSHTIYTQYF
-	TRBJ2-5	-	TRBV14	TGTGCCAGCAGCCAAGATAGGCGGGGACCCTTAGAGACCCAGTACTTC	CASSQDRRGPLETQYF
-	TRBJ1-6	-	TRBV20-1	TGCAGTGCCTCTTCGGTGGCTTATAATTCACCCCTCCACTTT	CSASSVAYNSPLHF
-	TRBJ1-1	-	TRBV20-1	TGCAGTGCTCGAGACGGAAACCGAGGGTCTGAAGCTTTCTTT	CSARDGNRGSEAFF
-	TRBJ1-6	few	TRBV4-1	TGCGCCAGCAGCCAAGAAGGGGGGAATTCACCCCTCCACTTT	CASSQEGGNSPLHF
TRBD2	TRBJ2-3	few	TRBV11-2	TGTGCCAGCAGCTTGTCCAGCGGGAGGGGGACCAATACGCAGTATTTT	CASSLSSGRGTNTQYF
-	TRBJ1-4	-	TRBV18	TGTGCCAGCTCACCGCAGCTGGAGCAGTCTAATGAAAAACTGTTTTTT	CASSPQLEQSNEKLFF
-	TRBJ2-1	few	TRBV28	TGTGCCAGCAGGGGTTCAGCTACCTACAATGAGCAGTTCTTC	CASRGSATYNEQFF
TRBD2	TRBJ2-3	-	TRBV4-1	TGCGCCACCGGACTAGCGGGGGCCTTCACAGATACGCAGTATTTT	CATGLAGAFTDTQYF
TRBD1	TRBJ2-5	few	TRBV6-6	TGTGCCAGCAGTTACGATACACCGACAGGGGCCGAGACCCAGTACTTC	CASSYDTPTGAETQYF
-	TRBJ1-2	few	TRBV12-3/TRBV12-4	TGTGCCAGCAGTTGGAGGCCTCCCTATGGCTACACCTTC	CASSWRPPYGYTF
-	TRBJ2-7	-	TRBV11-2	TGTGCCAGCAGCTTAGCAGGGAATTCTCCCCTTTTGTACTTC	CASSLAGNSPLLYF
TRBD1	TRBJ2-5	-	TRBV27	TGTGCCAGCAGCTCGACGGACAGGCTCCAAGAGACCCAGTACTTC	CASSSTDRLQETQYF
-	TRBJ1-5	few	TRBV19	TGTGCCAGTTGGTCAGGGGATCAGCCCCAGCATTTT	CASWSGDQPQHF
-	TRBJ1-1	-	TRBV6-5	TGTGCCAGCACAGCAGTGAGGGGGGCGGGGGTCACTGAAGCTTTCTTT	CASTAVRGAGVTEAFF
-	TRBJ2-1	-	TRBV14	TGTGCCAGCAGCCAAGGTCTCCAGCTTAGCCGAATCTACAATGAGCAGTTCTTC	CASSQGLQLSRIYNEQFF
-	TRBJ2-3	few	TRBV6-2/TRBV6-3	TGTGCCAGCAGTCGACAGGCAGTACGAGATACGCAGTATTTT	CASSRQAVRDTQYF
-	TRBJ1-1	-	TRBV27	TGTGCCAGCAGTTTATCCTCGGGACTGAACACTGAAGCTTTCTTT	CASSLSSGLNTEAFF
-	TRBJ2-7	-	TRBV5-4	TGTGCCAGCAGCTCCAATAGTCGGGGCCCGGCCGAGCAGTACTTC	CASSSNSRGPAEQYF
-	TRBJ1-5	-	TRBV7-8	TGTGCCAGCAGCTTAGGTAAGGGCAGCAATCAGCCCCAGCATTTT	CASSLGKGSNQPQHF
TRBD1	TRBJ1-3	few	TRBV12-3/TRBV12-4	TGTGCCAGCAGGCGGACAGGGGGAGTAAACACCATATATTTT	CASRRTGGVNTIYF
-	TRBJ2-5	few	TRBV7-8	TGTGCCAGCAGGGATGTAGGGGCCCAGTACTTC	CASRDVGAQYF
-	TRBJ2-6	-	TRBV12-3/TRBV12-4	TGTGCCAGCAGTTTGGCCCGAGGTACGGGAGCCAACGTCCTGACTTTC	CASSLARGTGANVLTF
TRBD1	TRBJ2-6	few	TRBV6-8	TGTGCCAGCAGTTACTCGCCCGGACAGGGCTCTGGGGCCAACGTCCTGACTTTC	CASSYSPGQGSGANVLTF
-	TRBJ1-3	-	TRBV6-1	TGTGCCAGCAGTTTACAGCGTACTACTCGCTCTGGAAACACCATATATTTT	CASSLQRTTRSGNTIYF
TRBD1	TRBJ2-5	few	TRBV6-6	TGTGCCAGCACCTCTGGGGACAGGGGGCTCCAAGAGACCCAGTACTTC	CASTSGDRGLQETQYF
TRBD2	TRBJ2-3	-	TRBV12-3/TRBV12-4	TGTGCCAGCAGTCTCTCGGGCGGGAGGGCCGGAGATACGCAGTATTTT	CASSLSGGRAGDTQYF
-	TRBJ2-7	-	TRBV12-5	TGTGCTAGTGGTTTGGTACCAAATGAAGTCAGCGAGCAGTACTTC	CASGLVPNEVSEQYF